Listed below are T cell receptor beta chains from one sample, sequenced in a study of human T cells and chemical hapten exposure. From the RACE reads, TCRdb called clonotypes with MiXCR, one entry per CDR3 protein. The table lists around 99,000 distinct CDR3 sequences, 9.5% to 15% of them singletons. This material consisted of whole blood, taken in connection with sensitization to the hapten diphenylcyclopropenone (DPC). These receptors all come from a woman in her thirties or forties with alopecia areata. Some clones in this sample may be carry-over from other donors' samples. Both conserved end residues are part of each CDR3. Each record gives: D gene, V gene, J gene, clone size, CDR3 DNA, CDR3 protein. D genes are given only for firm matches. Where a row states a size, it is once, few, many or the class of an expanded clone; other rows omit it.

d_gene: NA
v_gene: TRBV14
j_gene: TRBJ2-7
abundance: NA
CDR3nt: TGTGCCAGCAGCCTGAGACTGGGCTCCTACGAGCAGTACTTC
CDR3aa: CASSLRLGSYEQYF

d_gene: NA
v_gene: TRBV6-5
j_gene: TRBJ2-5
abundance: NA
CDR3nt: TGTGCCAGCAGTTACCGCGGGGAGACCCAGTACTTC
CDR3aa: CASSYRGETQYF

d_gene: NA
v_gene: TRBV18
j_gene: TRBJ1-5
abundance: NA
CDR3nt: TGTGCCAGCTCACCAAGAAGCAATCAGCCCCAGCATTTT
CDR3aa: CASSPRSNQPQHF

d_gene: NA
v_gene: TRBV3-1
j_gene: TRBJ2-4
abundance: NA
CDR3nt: TGTGCCAGCAGCTCAGATCAGGACCTTGGAGGGTACTTC
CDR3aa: CASSSDQDLGGYF

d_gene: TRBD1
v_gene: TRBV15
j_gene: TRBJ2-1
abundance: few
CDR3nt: TGTGCCACCAGCCCCCGGACAGGAATCTACAATGAGCAGTTCTTC
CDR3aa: CATSPRTGIYNEQFF

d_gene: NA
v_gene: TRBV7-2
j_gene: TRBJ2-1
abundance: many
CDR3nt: TGTGCCAGCAGCTTAGTCGGGCAGGGTTCCTACAATGAGCAGTTCTTC
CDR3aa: CASSLVGQGSYNEQFF

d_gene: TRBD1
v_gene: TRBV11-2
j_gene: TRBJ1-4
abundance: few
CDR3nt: TGTGCCAGCAGCCCCCGACAGGGGAATGAAAAACTGTTTTTT
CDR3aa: CASSPRQGNEKLFF

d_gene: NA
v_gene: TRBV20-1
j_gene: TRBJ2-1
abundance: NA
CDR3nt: TGCAGTGCTAGAGAGGCGGGCTACAATGAGCAGTTCTTC
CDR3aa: CSAREAGYNEQFF

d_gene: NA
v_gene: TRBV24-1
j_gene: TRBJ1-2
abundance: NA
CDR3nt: TGTGCCACCAGTGGTATAGACTATGGCTACACCTTC
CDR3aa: CATSGIDYGYTF

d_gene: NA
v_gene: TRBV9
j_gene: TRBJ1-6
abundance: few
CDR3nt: TGTGCCAGCAACACGGGATTTCGATCACCCCTCCACTTT
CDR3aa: CASNTGFRSPLHF

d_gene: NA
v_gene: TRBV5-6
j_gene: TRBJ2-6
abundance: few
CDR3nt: TGTGCCAGCAGCTTTGGAACCTCTGGGGCCAACGTCCTGACTTTC
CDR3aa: CASSFGTSGANVLTF

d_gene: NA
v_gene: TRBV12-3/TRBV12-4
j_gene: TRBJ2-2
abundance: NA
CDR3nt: TGTGCCAGCAGAAGACTAGCGAACACCGGGGAGCTGTTTTTT
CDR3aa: CASRRLANTGELFF

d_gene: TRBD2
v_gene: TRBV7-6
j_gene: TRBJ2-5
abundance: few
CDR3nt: TGTGCCAGCAGCCGGGGACTAGCGGGACAAGAGACCCAGTACTTC
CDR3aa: CASSRGLAGQETQYF

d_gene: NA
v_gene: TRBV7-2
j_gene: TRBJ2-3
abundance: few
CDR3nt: TGTGCCAGCAGCTTTTGGCCAAGGACACCCCGCACAGATACGCAGTATTTT
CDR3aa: CASSFWPRTPRTDTQYF

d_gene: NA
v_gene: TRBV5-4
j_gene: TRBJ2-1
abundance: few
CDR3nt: TGTGCCAGCAGCCCTTCCACTTTATACAATGAGCAGTTCTTC
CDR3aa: CASSPSTLYNEQFF

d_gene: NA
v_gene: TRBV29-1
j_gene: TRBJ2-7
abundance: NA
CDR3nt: TGCAGCGTTGAAGACGGGCTCGGGTACGAGGAGTACTTC
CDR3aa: CSVEDGLGYEEYF

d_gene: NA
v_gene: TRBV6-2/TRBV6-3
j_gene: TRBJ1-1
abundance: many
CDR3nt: TGTGCCAGCAGAGCCGGGCCCCGGTTGGCTGAAGCTTTCTTT
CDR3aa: CASRAGPRLAEAFF

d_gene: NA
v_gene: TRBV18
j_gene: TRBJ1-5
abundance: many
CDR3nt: TGTGCCAGCTCTTCCTCCCAGGGCCCTAGCAATCAGCCCCAGCATTTT
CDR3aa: CASSSSQGPSNQPQHF

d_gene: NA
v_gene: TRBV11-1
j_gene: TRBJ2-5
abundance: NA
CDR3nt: TGTGCCAGCAGCTTAGGCCTCCTGGGGGAGACCCAGTACTTC
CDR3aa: CASSLGLLGETQYF

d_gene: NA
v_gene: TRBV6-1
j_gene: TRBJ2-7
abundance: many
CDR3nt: TGTGCCAGCAGGGACGGTAGTAGGGCATGGGAGCAGTACTTC
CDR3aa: CASRDGSRAWEQYF

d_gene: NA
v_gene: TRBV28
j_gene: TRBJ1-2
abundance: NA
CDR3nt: TGTGCCAGCAGCTACCCCAGGGTATCCTATGGCTACACCTTC
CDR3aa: CASSYPRVSYGYTF

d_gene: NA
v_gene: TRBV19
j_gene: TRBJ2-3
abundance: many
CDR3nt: TGTGCCAGTAGGAGAGGGTTCACGGCCAGCACAGATACGCAGTATTTT
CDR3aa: CASRRGFTASTDTQYF

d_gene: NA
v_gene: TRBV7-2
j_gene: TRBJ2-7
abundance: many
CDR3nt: TGTGCCAGCAGGCTCCGGCAAAGCTCCTACGAGCAGTACTTC
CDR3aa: CASRLRQSSYEQYF

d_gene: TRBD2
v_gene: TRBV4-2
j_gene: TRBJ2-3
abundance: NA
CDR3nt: TGTGCCAGCAGCCTAAGTCCCCGCGGGGGTAGCACAGATACGCAGTATTTT
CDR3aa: CASSLSPRGGSTDTQYF

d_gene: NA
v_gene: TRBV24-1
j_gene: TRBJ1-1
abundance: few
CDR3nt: TGTGCCACCATTCTGGGGGTGGACACTGAAGCTTTCTTT
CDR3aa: CATILGVDTEAFF

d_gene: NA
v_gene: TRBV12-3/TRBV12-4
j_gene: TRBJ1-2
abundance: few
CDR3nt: TGTGCCAGCAGTTTCCTGAACTATGGCTACACCTTC
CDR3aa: CASSFLNYGYTF

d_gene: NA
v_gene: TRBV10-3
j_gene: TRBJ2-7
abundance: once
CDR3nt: TGTGCCATCAGTGAGTCCACACTTTCTTCGGGACCGCGGCACTACGAGCAGTACTTC
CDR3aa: CAISESTLSSGPRHYEQYF

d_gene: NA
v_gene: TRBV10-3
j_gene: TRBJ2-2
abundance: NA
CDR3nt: TGTGCCATCAGTGAGTCTGGTCCTAACACCGGGGAGCTGTTTTTT
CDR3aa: CAISESGPNTGELFF

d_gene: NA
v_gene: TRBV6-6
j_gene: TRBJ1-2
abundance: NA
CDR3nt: TGTGCCAGCAGTTACCTACAGGGTAACTATGGCTACACCTTC
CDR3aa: CASSYLQGNYGYTF